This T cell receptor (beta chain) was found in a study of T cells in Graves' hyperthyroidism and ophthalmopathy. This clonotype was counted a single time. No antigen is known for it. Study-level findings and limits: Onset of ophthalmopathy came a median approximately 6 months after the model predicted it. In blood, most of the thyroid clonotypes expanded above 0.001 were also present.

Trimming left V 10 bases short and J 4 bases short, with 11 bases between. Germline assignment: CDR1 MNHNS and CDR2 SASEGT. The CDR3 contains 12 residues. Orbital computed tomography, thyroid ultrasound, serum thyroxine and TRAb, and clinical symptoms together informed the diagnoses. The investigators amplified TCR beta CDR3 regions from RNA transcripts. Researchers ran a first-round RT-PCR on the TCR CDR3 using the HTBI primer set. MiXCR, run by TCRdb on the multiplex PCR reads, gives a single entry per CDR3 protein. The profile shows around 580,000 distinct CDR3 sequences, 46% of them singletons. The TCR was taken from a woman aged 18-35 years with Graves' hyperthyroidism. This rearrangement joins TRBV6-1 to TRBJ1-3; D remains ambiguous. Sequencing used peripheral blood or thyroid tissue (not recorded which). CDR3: CATRDGGNTIYF. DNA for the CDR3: TGTGCCACTAGAGACGGGGGAAACACCATATATTTT.